Here is one T cell receptor beta chain with its context. This sample was taken from a study of blood T cell repertoires in COVID-19. Seattle patients were enrolled during active infection and followed longitudinally. CDR3 length: 19 residues. In germline, CDR1 is LGHDT, CDR2 YNNKEL (reference sequence). The trim removed 0 bases at V and 2 bases at J, leaving 10 bases unmatched. Only in-frame clones appear in the TCRdb table, and some are missing; sequencing was by immunoSEQ multiplex PCR. The sample has under 250,000 clones; 70% to 90% are singletons. The rearrangement uses TRBV3-1 (or the pseudogene TRBV3-2) and TRBJ2-1; TRBD2 matches 10 bases. Sequenced input: peripheral blood. The TCR comes from a woman aged 25 to 39 with COVID-19, enrolled during active disease. DNA for the CDR3: TGTGCCAGCAGCCAAGACGCACTAGCGGGATCCTACGCCTACAATGAGCAGTTCTTC. Its translation is CASSQDALAGSYAYNEQFF.